This entry lists 24 T cell receptor beta chains sequenced from one sample in a study of control samples from healthy donors and cancer patients. The protocol was immunoSEQ multiplex PCR, while the TCRdb copy is restricted to in-frame clones and leaves out a portion. The sample has roughly 45,000 clones; about 92% are singletons. The source material was PBMCs. The receptor set was obtained from a man aged 30 to 39 with colorectal cancer.

This clone was found once. This sequence joins TRBV11-2 and TRBJ1-4, with a tentative D call TRBD1 (5 bases). V was trimmed by 5 bases and J by 0 bases, leaving 10 bases between them. The CDR3 has 15 residues. CDR1 is SGHAT and CDR2 is FQNNGV in the germline V gene. The CDR3 DNA reads TGTGCCAGCAGCCTAATGGGGGCAACTAATGAAAAACTGTTTTTT. Its protein product is CASSLMGATNEKLFF.

This clone has a handful of counts. The chain joins TRBV10-1 to TRBJ2-2; possible D gene TRBD1, 5 bases. V lost 4 bases and J 6 bases, leaving 15 bases between the germline ends. The CDR3 is 15 residues long. From germline, CDR1 is WNHNN and CDR2 SYGVQD (reference sequence). The CDR3 region is CASSGGTRDAGELFF. In DNA, the CDR3 is TGCGCCAGCAGTGGAGGTACCAGGGATGCCGGGGAGCTGTTTTTT.

This clone has more than one count but fewer than ten. V and J are TRBV5-4 and TRBJ1-2; D might be TRBD1 (5 bases). The CDR3 has 13 residues. CDR1 is SGHNT, CDR2 YYREEE, per germline (reference sequence). Trimming pared 3 bases from V and 2 bases from J, leaving 8 bases between. Here the CDR3 reads CASSSSGNYGYTF. The CDR3 coding sequence is TGTGCCAGCAGCTCCTCAGGGAACTATGGCTACACCTTC.

The V gene is TRBV29-1, the J gene TRBJ1-3; D ambiguous. The CDR3 is 14 residues long. V was trimmed by 4 bases and J by 4 bases, leaving 14 bases between them. Germline V CDR1 and CDR2: SQVTM, ANQGSEA. The CDR3 loop is CSVAGPWGGNTIYF. The CDR3 coding sequence is TGCAGCGTTGCGGGCCCATGGGGAGGAAACACCATATATTTT. Complete variable domain (other parts from reference TRBV29-1 and TRBJ1-3): SAVISQKPSRDICQRGTSLTIQCQVDSQVTMMFWYRQQPGQSLTLIATANQGSEATYESGFVIDKFPISRPNLTFSTLTVSNMSPEDSSIYLCSVAGPWGGNTIYFGEGSWLTVV.

The chain has TRBV29-1 and TRBJ1-1, with D unclear. CDR3 size: 14 residues. The V gene lost 5 bases and the J gene lost 1 base, with 14 bases spanning the gap. CDR1 is SQVTM and CDR2 is ANQGSEA in the germline V gene. In nucleotides, the CDR3 is TGCAGCGTTATACCATGGGTTAGGAACACTGAAGCTTTCTTT. This sequence encodes CSVIPWVRNTEAFF. Together with reference TRBV29-1 and TRBJ1-1, the CDR3 gives the full variable domain: SAVISQKPSRDICQRGTSLTIQCQVDSQVTMMFWYRQQPGQSLTLIATANQGSEATYESGFVIDKFPISRPNLTFSTLTVSNMSPEDSSIYLCSVIPWVRNTEAFFGQGTRLTVV.

This chain joins TRBV19 and TRBJ2-2; 8 nucleotides align to TRBD1. CDR3 length equals 15 residues. J lost 5 bases, V lost 1 base, and 3 bases had no gene match. Germline-derived CDR1 and CDR2 are LNHDA and SQIVND (reference sequence). Written as DNA, the CDR3 is TGTGCCAGTAGTATAGGCCAGGGGGCTACCGGGGAGCTGTTTTTT. Translating it yields CASSIGQGATGELFF. Full variable domain (rest looked up from reference TRBV19 and TRBJ2-2): DGGITQSPKYLFRKEGQNVTLSCEQNLNHDAMYWYRQDPGQGLRLIYYSQIVNDFQKGDIAEGYSVSREKKESFPLTVTSAQKNPTAFYLCASSIGQGATGELFFGEGSRLTVL.

The V and J genes are TRBV12-3 or TRBV12-4 and TRBJ1-1, with D unresolved. Trimming removed 5 bases from V and 3 bases from J, with 10 bases in between. There are 13 residues in the CDR3. The CDR3: CASSPGDYTEAFF. CDR3 bases: TGTGCCAGCAGTCCCGGGGATTACACTGAAGCTTTCTTT.

The chain employs TRBV9 and TRBJ1-2; 7 nucleotides match TRBD1. This CDR3 has 14 residues. The germline gives CDR1 SGDLS, CDR2 YYNGEE. V lost 3 bases and J lost 2; bases outside the gene matches: 4. CDR3 region: CASSGTGSNYGYTF. The DNA for the CDR3 is TGTGCCAGCAGCGGGACAGGATCCAACTATGGCTACACCTTC.

The V gene is TRBV4-1, the J gene TRBJ1-2; possibly TRBD1 for D (6 bases). Germline-derived CDR1 and CDR2 are MGHRA and YSYEKL. V gave up 6 bases and J gave up 5 bases, with 22 bases separating them. The CDR3 is 16 residues long. The CDR3 reads CASRRITGHPPYGYTF. DNA for the CDR3: TGCGCCAGCAGGCGTATTACGGGACACCCGCCGTATGGCTACACCTTC.

The chain couples TRBV11-2 to TRBJ2-1; perhaps TRBD1 as D (5 bases). V lost 7 bases and J lost 4, with 14 bases in between. The germline CDR1 and CDR2 sequences are SGHAT and FQNNGV. This CDR3 is 14 amino acids long. The CDR3 protein is CASTLGQSYNEQFF. CDR3 coding DNA: TGTGCCAGCACTTTGGGGCAGTCTTACAATGAGCAGTTCTTC.

V and J are TRBV5-4 and TRBJ1-4; 10 nucleotides match TRBD1. The germline V gene encodes CDR1 SGHNT and CDR2 YYREEE (reference sequence). This CDR3 is built from 17 residues. V was pared by 4 bases and J by 5 bases, with 11 bases of the junction left unmatched. DNA of the CDR3: TGTGCCAGCAGCCGACAGGGGGCCGAAGAGGGAAATGAAAAACTGTTTTTT. It translates to CASSRQGAEEGNEKLFF.

V usage is TRBV15 and J usage is TRBJ1-1; D is perhaps TRBD1 (5 bases). The CDR3 is 15 amino acids. The V and J ends lost 0 bases and 4 bases respectively, with 12 bases between them. The germline CDR1 and CDR2 sequences are LNHNV and YYDKDF (reference sequence). The CDR3 here is CATSRDPRGITEAFF. The CDR3 DNA is TGTGCCACCAGCAGAGATCCGAGGGGAATCACTGAAGCTTTCTTT.

J is TRBJ2-1 and V is TRBV10-2; tentatively, D is TRBD2 (7 bases). The CDR3 covers 16 residues. Trimming stripped 3 bases from V and 5 bases from J, with 17 bases between. Germline CDR1 WSHSY, CDR2 SAAADI. In nucleotides, the CDR3 is TGCGCCAGCAGTGACCCCTCCCGGGGGGCGAACAATGAGCAGTTCTTC. Translated, it gives CASSDPSRGANNEQFF.

The chain links TRBV15 to TRBJ1-6, with D possibly being TRBD1 (6 bases). V was trimmed by 3 bases and J by 7 bases, leaving 13 bases between them. CDR1 and CDR2 (germline): LNHNV, YYDKDF (reference sequence). This CDR3 spans 15 amino acids. The CDR3 sequence: CATSSYRVGNSPLHF. The CDR3, as DNA: TGTGCCACCAGCAGTTACAGGGTTGGGAATTCACCCCTCCACTTT.

The rearrangement uses TRBV5-1 and TRBJ2-1, with 10 bases identical to TRBD1. V dropped 7 bases and J dropped 4; count of bases not matched to a gene: 2. CDR1 is SGHRS, CDR2 YFSETQ, per germline. CDR3 length equals 13 residues. The CDR3: CASRDRGYNEQFF. The DNA of the CDR3 is TGCGCCAGCCGGGACAGGGGATACAATGAGCAGTTCTTC.

This chain joins TRBV28 and TRBJ1-4; D may be TRBD1 (5 bases). The length of the CDR3 is 15 residues. Trimming removed 2 bases at V and 6 bases at J, with 13 bases between. Germline V lookup: CDR1 MDHEN, CDR2 SYDVKM. The CDR3 region is CASSLVGQGYEKLFF. The DNA for the CDR3 is TGTGCCAGCAGTTTAGTAGGTCAGGGCTATGAAAAACTGTTTTTT.

The V gene is TRBV11-2, the J gene TRBJ1-1, with D possibly TRBD1 on 5 matching bases. The V end lost 4 bases, the J end lost 1 base, and 25 bases lay between the germline ends. The CDR3 length is 19 residues. Looked up from germline, CDR1 is SGHAT and CDR2 is FQNNGV. The CDR3 DNA is TGTGCCAGCAGCTCCCCTCAAGACAGCGGGGGGACTAAGAACACTGAAGCTTTCTTT. Its translation: CASSSPQDSGGTKNTEAFF.

This chain links TRBV5-5 with TRBJ2-6, with D perhaps TRBD2 (6 bases). Per germline, CDR1 SGHKS and CDR2 YYEKEE (reference sequence). The CDR3 is 15 amino acids. V dropped 4 bases and J dropped 0 bases, with 8 bases sitting between them. The DNA for the CDR3 is TGTGCCAGCAGCCGGGAGAGCTCTGGGGCCAACGTCCTGACTTTC. It encodes CASSRESSGANVLTF. The full variable domain, in which reference TRBV5-5 and TRBJ2-6 provide the parts outside the CDR3, is DAGVTQSPTHLIKTRGQQVTLRCSPISGHKSVSWYQQVLGQGPQFIFQYYEKEERGRGNFPDRFSARQFPNYSSELNVNALLLGDSALYLCASSRESSGANVLTFGAGSRLTVL.

The rearrangement links TRBV4-2 to TRBJ2-7; D is unclear. The CDR3 loop spans 14 amino acids. Germline lookup yields CDR1 LGHNA and CDR2 YNFKEQ. Trimming shortened V by 0 bases and J by 3 bases, and 9 bases separated the two germline ends. DNA of the CDR3: TGTGCCAGCAGCCAAGATGGCAATTTCTACGAGCAGTACTTC. Encoded protein: CASSQDGNFYEQYF.

The DNA for the CDR3 is TGTGCCATCAGGGACAGGGTTCTAAGGTCCGATGGCTACACCTTC. It specifies CAIRDRVLRSDGYTF. This chain connects TRBV10-3 to TRBJ1-2, with 8 bases aligning to TRBD1. Germline assignment: CDR1 ENHRY and CDR2 SYGVKD. Germline trimming cut 6 bases from V and 6 bases from J; bases unmatched to any gene: 12. The CDR3 totals 15 residues.

J is TRBJ2-1 and V is TRBV19, with a tentative D call TRBD1 (7 bases). Trimming shortened V by 4 bases and J by 9 bases, and 22 bases separated the two germline ends. The CDR3 is 16 amino acids. The germline CDR1 and CDR2 sequences are LNHDA and SQIVND (reference sequence). This chain's CDR3 is CASSTLRGTAPSEQFF. The CDR3 region has the DNA TGTGCCAGTAGTACCCTCAGGGGGACTGCGCCCTCTGAGCAGTTCTTC.

The V call is TRBV7-2, the J call TRBJ1-2; TRBD1 agrees at 8 bases. The ends lost 5 bases at V and 0 bases at J; junction bases unmatched: 5. Looked up from germline, CDR1 is SGHTA and CDR2 is FQGNSA. The length of the CDR3 is 15 residues. DNA for the CDR3: TGTGCCAGCAGCGGTAACAGGGGGACTAACTATGGCTACACCTTC. This codes for CASSGNRGTNYGYTF.

The V gene is TRBV2, the J gene TRBJ1-5; D remains ambiguous. Germline V gives CDR1 SNHLY, CDR2 FYNNEI. Deletions cut 0 bases from V and 0 bases from J, with 12 bases between. CDR3 length: 17 amino acids. CDR3 in amino acids: CASSEAPVSYSNQPQHF. The CDR3 DNA follows: TGTGCCAGCAGTGAAGCGCCCGTCAGCTATAGCAATCAGCCCCAGCATTTT. Full variable domain (rest looked up from reference TRBV2 and TRBJ1-5): EPEVTQTPSHQVTQMGQEVILRCVPISNHLYFYWYRQILGQKVEFLVSFYNNEISEKSEIFDDQFSVERPDGSNFTLKIRSTKLEDSAMYFCASSEAPVSYSNQPQHFGDGTRLSIL.

This chain connects TRBV7-9 to TRBJ2-7, with unresolved D. The CDR3 totals 15 residues. Deletions cut 1 base from V and 4 bases from J, with 14 bases between. Germline loops: CDR1 SEHNR, CDR2 FQNEAQ (reference sequence). The CDR3 is CASSLEMDGPYEQYF. As DNA, the CDR3 is TGTGCCAGCAGCTTAGAAATGGACGGACCTTACGAGCAGTACTTC.